This entry features one T cell receptor beta chain sequence. Its cognate antigen is unknown. This entry is derived from a study of T-cell memory formation after mild COVID-19. At the level of the study: Clusters of TCRs were largely donor specific.

Study-wide findings and caveats: SARS-CoV-2 specificity was not confirmed for second-wave clones peaking on day 37.

It was 5'RACE with constant-segment primers that produced the TCR alpha and TCR beta cDNA libraries, which carried sample barcodes and UMIs. One entry per CDR3 protein results from TCRdb running MiXCR on the 5' RACE reads. Found here are fewer than 550,000 distinct CDR3 sequences, around 18% of them singletons; the top ten hold more than 8%. CDR1 MNHNS and CDR2 SASEGT come from the germline V gene. The CDR3 runs to 13 residues. With 4 bases removed from V and 4 bases from J, the gap between germline ends came to 10 bases. This sequence joins TRBV6-1 and TRBJ1-1, with D tentatively TRBD1 (5 bases). The source of this sequence is an adult woman who had mild COVID-19 (a few samples of this study predate the infection). Cell type and time point are not known. Sequenced input: PBMCs or a T cell subset sorted from them (not recorded which). The CDR3 sequence is CASSGTQATEAFF. CDR3 sequence (DNA): TGTGCCAGCAGTGGGACACAGGCCACTGAAGCTTTCTTT.